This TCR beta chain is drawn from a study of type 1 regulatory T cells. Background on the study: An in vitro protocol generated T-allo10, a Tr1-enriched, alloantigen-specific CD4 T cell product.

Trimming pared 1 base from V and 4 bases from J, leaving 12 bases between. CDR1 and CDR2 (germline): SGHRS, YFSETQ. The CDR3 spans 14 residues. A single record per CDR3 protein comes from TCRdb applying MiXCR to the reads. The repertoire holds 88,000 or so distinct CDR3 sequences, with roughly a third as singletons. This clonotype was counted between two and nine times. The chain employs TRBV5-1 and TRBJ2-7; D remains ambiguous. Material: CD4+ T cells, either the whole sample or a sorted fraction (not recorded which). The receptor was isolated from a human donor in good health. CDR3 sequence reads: CASSLSAGTYEQYF. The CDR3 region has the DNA TGCGCCAGCAGCTTGTCCGCCGGCACTTACGAGCAGTACTTC.